These 18 T cell receptor beta chains were sequenced from one sample in a study of tissue T cells after allogeneic stem cell transplantation. TCRdb's copy holds only in-frame clones and misses some; the assay was immunoSEQ multiplex PCR. This table holds 20,000 to 25,000 clones, around 63% found once. What was sequenced was blood. These receptors were collected from a female BALB/c mouse in good health. This line is of MHC haplotype H2-d.

Comment on this clone: Gene names and germline match the mouse. CDR3 DNA, as far as it was read: TGTGCCAGCAGCTACACAGGGAAGAACACAGAAGTCTTC. This gives the protein CASSYTGKNTEVF. The entire CDR3 reads CASSYTGKNTEVFF. V gene TRBV4 combines with J gene TRBJ1-1; D might be TRBD1 (6 bases). The read terminates 1 residue ahead of where the CDR3 ends, so the germline J gene completes it. The V end lost 3 bases, the J end lost 0 bases, and 8 bases lay between the germline ends. Germline V gene sequence: CDR1 LGHDT, CDR2 YNNKQL (reference sequence). The CDR3 is 14 residues long. Full variable domain (missing parts from reference TRBV4 and TRBJ1-1): ETAVFQTPNYHVTQVGNEVSFNCKQTLGHDTMYWYKQDSKKLLKIMFSYNNKQLIVNETVPRRFSPQSSDKAHLNLRIKSVEPEDSAVYLCASSYTGKNTEVFFGKGTRLTVV.

Concerning this clone: Gene and germline names: mouse. The read finishes 1 residue shy of the CDR3 end, and the germline J gene is used to complete it. This rearrangement joins TRBV14 to TRBJ2-7; D might be TRBD2 (7 bases). The CDR3 runs 12 residues. With 2 bases removed from V and 7 bases from J, the gap between germline ends came to 10 bases. Germline values: CDR1 SGHDT, CDR2 FRDEAV. CDR3 bases read: TGTGCCAGCAGTTTAGAGGGGGGGGAACAGTAC. Amino acids: CASSLEGGEQY. Given in full, the CDR3 is CASSLEGGEQYF.

On this clone: Mouse names are used for the genes. The read terminates 1 residue before the CDR3 end, so the remaining end is supplied by the germline J gene. The chain is built from TRBV13-1 and TRBJ1-4, with D maybe TRBD1 (6 bases). The CDR3 consists of 13 residues. Trimming removed 7 bases at V and 3 bases at J, with 10 bases between. Germline V gene data show CDR1 as NSHNY and CDR2 as SYGAGN. The CDR3 region is CASRDTPNERLFF. CDR3 DNA (partial): TGTGCCAGCCGGGACACCCCCAACGAAAGATTATTT.

To note about this clone: Germline and genes: mouse. The read halts 1 residue ahead of the CDR3 end, with the missing end drawn from the germline J gene. This chain links TRBV24 with TRBJ2-4; 11 nucleotides agree with TRBD2. Germline V CDR1 and CDR2: KGHTA, FRNEEI. This CDR3 spans 17 amino acids. After removal of 1 base from V and 0 bases from J, the junction contained 3 bases not matched to a gene. Partial CDR3 DNA: TGTGCCAGCAGTCTGTTGGGACTGGGGGATAGTCAAAACACCTTGTAC. This encodes CASSLLGLGDSQNTLY. The CDR3 as a whole reads CASSLLGLGDSQNTLYF.

For this clone: Gene labels here are mouse ones. The missing CDR3 end, 1 residue past where the read stops, is filled in from the germline J gene. The V gene is TRBV20, the J gene TRBJ1-4; D ambiguous. The CDR3 contains 12 residues. Trimming cost V 3 bases and J 3 bases, with 5 bases left between them. Germline CDR1 reads GFQATS; CDR2 reads STVNSAI. Here the CDR3 reads CGARATNERLFF. CDR3 DNA, as far as it was read: TGTGGTGCTAGAGCAACCAACGAAAGATTATTT.

A word on this clone: The germline gene is not matched at one end of the junction; a read error may be the cause. Gene and germline names: mouse. Other DNA sequences in the same sample also yield this CDR3. The part of the CDR3 DNA that was read is TGCGCCAGCAGTGATGTGGGGGGGCGAGGGGAACAGTAC. Translated: CASSDVGGRGEQY. The CDR3 in its entirety is CASSDVGGRGEQYF. The rearrangement uses TRBV13-3 and TRBJ2-7, with 9 bases aligning to TRBD2. The read terminates 1 residue before the CDR3 end, so the remaining end is supplied by the germline J gene. This CDR3 contains 14 residues. Germline lookup yields CDR1 NNHDY and CDR2 SYVADS.

This clone was seen only a few times. These gene names are mouse names. The CDR3 end lies 1 residue beyond the end of the read and is filled in from the germline J gene. The chain employs TRBV31 and TRBJ2-5; the match to TRBD2 covers 10 bases. This CDR3 spans 14 amino acids. Germline V gene lookup returns CDR1 GKSSPN and CDR2 SITVG. The trim removed 3 bases at V and 5 bases at J, leaving 5 bases unmatched. CDR3: CAWRLGGRGDTQYF. The CDR3 DNA, read in part, is TGTGCCTGGAGGCTGGGGGGGCGCGGAGACACCCAGTAC.

This clone has a handful of counts. Mouse gene names and germline throughout. The chain's CDR3 is CASSERTGANTGQLYF. CDR3 DNA, as far as it was read: TGTGCCAGCAGTGAACGGACAGGAGCAAACACCGGGCAGCTCTAC. This rearrangement joins TRBV13-1 to TRBJ2-2; 7 positions agree with TRBD1. The read ends 1 residue early relative to the CDR3; the germline J gene fills the gap. With 2 bases clipped from V and 0 bases from J, the junction kept 4 bases outside the gene matches. The CDR3 has 16 amino acids. CDR1 NSHNY and CDR2 SYGAGN come from the germline V gene.

Turning to this clone: Gene names refer to mouse genes. The read terminates 1 residue ahead of where the CDR3 ends, so the germline J gene completes it. The J gene is TRBJ1-2, the V gene TRBV3; TRBD1 agrees at 8 bases. The CDR3 has 14 amino acids. CDR1 and CDR2 from the germline V gene are SNHLY and FYNGKV (reference sequence). After removal of 1 base from V and 2 bases from J, the junction contained 0 bases not matched to a gene. The CDR3 bases that were read are TGTGCCAGCAGCTTAGGGACAGGGAACTCCGACTACACC. Translation gives CASSLGTGNSDYT. The entire CDR3 sequence reads CASSLGTGNSDYTF.

This clone was seen a few times. Germline and genes: mouse. The sequenced fragment ends 1 residue before the CDR3 boundary, so the rest is inferred from the germline J gene. The rearrangement joins TRBV2 to TRBJ2-1, with 10 nucleotides matching TRBD2. Trimming took 4 bases from V and 1 from J; bases not matched to a gene: 4. The germline V gene has CDR1 LGHNA and CDR2 YSYQKL. CDR3 length equals 16 residues. Partial CDR3 DNA: TGTGCCAGCAGCCCCAAGACTGGGGGGAACTATGCTGAGCAGTTC. It yields the protein CASSPKTGGNYAEQF. The CDR3 in its entirety is CASSPKTGGNYAEQFF.

In the case of this clone: Mouse names are used for the genes. The DNA ends 1 residue before the CDR3 does, and the rest of the CDR3 is filled in from the germline J gene. J is TRBJ2-7 and V is TRBV13-2, with a weak D call TRBD2 (6 bases). Germline V lookup: CDR1 NNHNN, CDR2 SYGAGS (reference sequence). The V end lost 1 base, the J end lost 3 bases, and 11 bases lay between the germline ends. The CDR3 totals 14 residues. The CDR3 protein is CASGDQGGGYEQYF. The covered CDR3 bases are TGTGCCAGCGGTGATCAAGGTGGGGGCTATGAACAGTAC.

About this clone: Germline and genes: mouse. Read coverage stops 1 residue before the CDR3 terminus; the germline J gene supplies the remainder. The chain is built from TRBV1 and TRBJ2-4, with D possibly being TRBD1 or TRBD2 (6 bases each). CDR3 length equals 16 residues. V lost 1 base and J 1 base, leaving 12 bases between the germline ends. Germline V gives CDR1 NSQYPW, CDR2 LRSPGD (reference sequence). The sequenced part of the CDR3 DNA is TGCACCTGCAGTGCAGGGGGGCGGAGGGGTCAAAACACCTTGTAC. This translates into CTCSAGGRRGQNTLY. The CDR3 in full is CTCSAGGRRGQNTLYF.

This clone appeared a few times. The gene symbols are mouse symbols. From the germline J gene comes the end of the CDR3, since the read stops 1 residue before it. The gene calls are TRBV13-2 and TRBJ2-7; either TRBD1 or TRBD2 may supply D (5 bases each). The CDR3 runs 13 residues. Germline CDR1 and CDR2: NNHNN and SYGAGS (reference sequence). The V end was cut by 2 bases, the J end by 3 bases, with 9 bases between. CDR3 DNA, as far as it was read: TGTGCCAGCGGTGAGGGGGTCCTCTATGAACAGTAC. It translates to CASGEGVLYEQY. In full, the CDR3 is CASGEGVLYEQYF.

Points on this clone: Gene names denote mouse genes. Sequencing ends 1 residue short of the CDR3 end; the germline J gene provides the rest. J is TRBJ2-7 and V is TRBV5, with 13 bases lining up with TRBD2. Germline loops: CDR1 LGHNA, CDR2 YNLKQL (reference sequence). The CDR3 length is 14 residues. Trimming cost V 2 bases and J 7 bases; bases outside gene matches: 2. The CDR3 is CASSQWDWGGEQYF. Incomplete CDR3 DNA: TGTGCCAGCAGCCAATGGGACTGGGGGGGAGAACAGTAC.

About this clone itself: Mouse gene names and germline throughout. The CDR3 DNA, read in part, is TGTGCCTGGGACTGGGGGGGGGCAAACACCGGGCAGCTCTAC. Its protein is CAWDWGGANTGQLY. The whole CDR3 is CAWDWGGANTGQLYF. The gene calls are TRBV31 and TRBJ2-2, with 11 bases that match TRBD2. The read stops 1 residue short of the end of the CDR3; the missing end is completed from the germline J gene. CDR3 length: 15 residues. V was clipped by 5 bases and J by 0 bases; unmatched bases: 2. Germline V gene data show CDR1 as GKSSPN and CDR2 as SITVG.

Notes on this clone: The genes and germline here are from mouse. The covered CDR3 bases are TGTGCCAGCCAGACAGACTATAATTCGCCCCTCTAC. The encoded protein is CASQTDYNSPLY. The entire CDR3 sequence reads CASQTDYNSPLYF. This rearrangement joins TRBV13-1 to TRBJ1-6; D might be TRBD1 (5 bases). The read ends 1 residue early relative to the CDR3; the germline J gene fills the gap. TRBJ1-6 is labeled an ORF, and its function is uncertain. The CDR3 consists of 13 residues. CDR1 and CDR2 (germline): NSHNY, SYGAGN. Between the trimmed V and J ends, which lost 7 bases and 3 bases, there was a span of 8 bases.

In its sample, this clone was seen once. The gene names given are mouse names. The read halts 1 residue ahead of the CDR3 end, with the missing end drawn from the germline J gene. V and J are TRBV5 and TRBJ1-4; 7 nucleotides match TRBD1. The J segment lost 3 bases and the V segment lost 0 bases, leaving 1 base of the junction unmatched. This CDR3 is 15 amino acids long. Germline CDR1 reads LGHNA; CDR2 reads YNLKQL (reference sequence). The sequenced CDR3 bases are TGTGCCAGCAGCCAAGAGGGGACAGCCAACGAAAGATTATTT. Protein product: CASSQEGTANERLF. The whole CDR3 protein reads CASSQEGTANERLFF.

This clone was found a few times. The gene names given are mouse names. The read ends 1 residue before the CDR3 terminus; that terminus is restored from the germline J gene. The rearrangement links TRBV2 to TRBJ1-4; D not resolved. Looked up from germline, CDR1 is LGHNA and CDR2 is YSYQKL. This CDR3 has 11 amino acids. Trimming removed 2 bases from V and 5 bases from J, with 0 bases in between. CDR3 region: CASSQNERLFF. The sequenced part of the CDR3 DNA is TGTGCCAGCAGCCAAAACGAAAGATTATTT. Complete variable domain (other parts from reference TRBV2 and TRBJ1-4): DPKIIQKPKYLVAVTGSEKILICEQYLGHNAMYWYRQSAKKPLEFMFSYSYQKLMDNQTASSRFQPQSSKKNHLDLQITALKPDDSATYFCASSQNERLFFGHGTKLSVL.